The T cell receptor (beta chain) described here comes from a study of T-cell reconstitution after alpha-beta-depleted transplantation in children. This clonotype was counted at least ten times. Its antigen is unknown. Study results and limitations: At the one-year point after transplant, T-cell counts and TCRbeta diversity were found to come mostly from T cells that had been newly produced. There were reportedly several hundred expanded graft clones from which alpha-beta T cells came about two months after transplant. The study traced high day-60 TCRbeta diversity in some patients to surviving recipient T cells and thymic progenitors.

The CDR3 runs to 21 residues. V shed 4 bases and J 5 bases; nucleotides not matched to a gene: 27. The germline CDR1 and CDR2 sequences are MNHEY and SVGEGT. Unique molecular identifiers were used in preparing the TCRbeta library. TCRdb reanalysed the PCR reads using MiXCR and keeps one entry per CDR3 protein. The sample yields 60,000 to 70,000 distinct CDR3 sequences, roughly 4.5% seen once. This specimen was PBMCs, mostly from graft donor cells, taken 180 days after TCRalphabeta/CD19-depleted stem cell transplant. This clonotype originated in a boy in the first two years of life who had a stem cell transplant for acute myeloid leukemia, so the T cells may come from the graft donor. This chain links TRBV6-2 or TRBV6-3 with TRBJ2-5; 8 bases are a match to TRBD1. CDR3 sequence: CASSSQQIPRDRPFLLETQYF. In DNA, the CDR3 is TGTGCCAGCAGTTCCCAACAAATCCCGCGGGACAGGCCCTTCTTGTTGGAGACCCAGTACTTC.